A single sample is the source of the 19 T cell receptor beta chains below, sequenced in a study of vaccination effects on CD4 cells after COVID-19. TCRdb's copy holds only in-frame clones and misses some; the assay was immunoSEQ multiplex PCR. In the table there are about 27,000 clones, roughly 70% of which are singletons. Viral peptide pool expansion of antigen-specific CD4+ T cells preceded sequencing in the ViraFEST assay. Cultured cells yielded isolated CD4+ T cells after roughly 11 days. Each vaccine recipient was nucleocapsid antibody negative and had no prior SARS-CoV-2 infection. These receptors' targets are unknown. The sample in question was CD4+ T cells from PBMCs cultured with HCoV-NL63 spike peptides, obtained before COVID-19 vaccination. These receptors were taken from a human donor who received a COVID-19 vaccine.

The gene calls are TRBV3-1 (or the pseudogene TRBV3-2) and TRBJ1-5, with TRBD1 matching over 8 bases. This CDR3 has 14 residues. Germline V gives CDR1 LGHDT, CDR2 YNNKEL (reference sequence). After removal of 4 bases from V and 7 bases from J, the junction contained 6 bases not matched to a gene. CDR3 DNA sequence: TGTGCCAGCAGCCCCAGGGGGCAAGGGCAGCCCCAGCATTTT. This sequence encodes CASSPRGQGQPQHF.

The chain joins TRBV6-5 to TRBJ2-3, with D perhaps given as TRBD1 or TRBD2 (5 bases each). The CDR3 consists of 14 residues. Trimming took off 6 bases at V and 4 bases at J, with 14 bases between the two ends. In germline, CDR1 is MNHEY, CDR2 SVGAGI. The CDR3, as DNA: TGTGCCAGCAGCCCCGGGACCGCGCCAGATACGCAGTATTTT. This translates into CASSPGTAPDTQYF.

This chain links TRBV4-2 with TRBJ2-6; D not certain. Trimming pared 4 bases from V and 0 bases from J, leaving 13 bases between. There are 17 residues in the CDR3. Per germline, CDR1 LGHNA and CDR2 YNFKEQ. The CDR3 DNA reads TGTGCCAGCAGCCGCGCGCTAGTGGGCTCTGGGGCCAACGTCCTGACTTTC. It translates to CASSRALVGSGANVLTF.

V usage is TRBV19 and J usage is TRBJ1-1, with D hard to call. Germline CDR1 reads LNHDA; CDR2 reads SQIVND (reference sequence). Trimming shortened V by 3 bases and J by 3 bases, and 8 bases separated the two germline ends. This CDR3 region has 13 residues. The DNA of the CDR3 is TGTGCCAGTAGTATCTTAGGAGACACTGAAGCTTTCTTT. This gives the protein CASSILGDTEAFF.

This clone was seen only once. This chain connects TRBV5-1 to TRBJ2-2; perhaps TRBD1 as D (5 bases). V lost 0 bases, J lost 2 bases, and 8 bases lay in between. The CDR3 contains 15 residues. Germline assignment: CDR1 SGHRS and CDR2 YFSETQ. The CDR3 DNA is TGCGCCAGCAGCTTGGGACAGACCAACACCGGGGAGCTGTTTTTT. This gives the protein CASSLGQTNTGELFF.

This clone appeared a few times. V is TRBV30 and J is TRBJ1-4, with D hard to call. V was shortened by 7 bases and J by 3 bases, with 12 bases between the two germline ends. The CDR3 is made up of 13 amino acids. Germline V gives CDR1 GTSNPN, CDR2 SVGIG (reference sequence). The CDR3 region is CASEGMPNEKLFF. CDR3 nucleotides: TGTGCCTCGGAGGGAATGCCTAATGAAAAACTGTTTTTT.

This clone showed up just once. The chain links TRBV4-3 to TRBJ1-5; D is ambiguous. V gave up 0 bases and J gave up 7 bases, with 10 bases separating them. This CDR3 comprises 14 residues. Looked up from germline, CDR1 is LGHNA and CDR2 is YSLEER. The CDR3 coding sequence is TGCGCCAGCAGCCAAGATCACCGGGGACAGCCCCAGCATTTT. Translation gives CASSQDHRGQPQHF.

The chain has TRBV27 and TRBJ1-3; 10 nucleotides agree with TRBD1. J gave up 0 bases and V 10 bases, and 6 bases lay outside the gene matches. Germline assignment: CDR1 MNHEY and CDR2 SMNVEV (reference sequence). The CDR3 is 15 residues long. In DNA, the CDR3 is TGTGCCATTCCGGGACAGGGGTTCTCTGGAAACACCATATATTTT. It yields the protein CAIPGQGFSGNTIYF.

This sequence joins TRBV30 and TRBJ2-4; D remains ambiguous. The length of the CDR3 is 12 residues. The germline V gene has CDR1 GTSNPN and CDR2 SVGIG (reference sequence). Trimming took off 0 bases at V and 8 bases at J, with 8 bases between the two ends. The CDR3, as DNA: TGTGCCTGGAGTGTACGTGGGGACATTCAGTACTTC. Its protein product is CAWSVRGDIQYF.

The rearrangement uses TRBV3-1 (or the pseudogene TRBV3-2) and TRBJ1-2; unclear D gene. The CDR3 has 13 residues. Trimming pared 4 bases from V and 8 bases from J, leaving 14 bases between. Per germline, CDR1 LGHDT and CDR2 YNNKEL (reference sequence). CDR3 DNA: TGTGCCAGCAGCCTAGGACTGACGGGGGGCTACACCTTC. It encodes CASSLGLTGGYTF.

This clone showed up just a few times. The V and J genes are TRBV1 and TRBJ1-5; whether TRBD1, the table's D call, matches the DNA was not checked. TRBV1 is assigned pseudogene status. The CDR3 extends over 15 amino acids. This CDR3 is CTSSQKKGANQPQHF. The CDR3 nucleotides are TGCACCAGCAGCCAAAAGAAGGGGGCTAATCAGCCCCAGCATTTT.

The chain recombines TRBV7-2 with TRBJ2-2; D is uncertain. Per the germline V gene, CDR1 is SGHTA and CDR2 is FQGNSA. Trimming stripped 5 bases from V and 1 base from J, with 5 bases between. There are 13 residues in the CDR3. CDR3 sequence reads: CASSPENTGELFF. In nucleotides, the CDR3 is TGTGCCAGCAGCCCGGAGAACACCGGGGAGCTGTTTTTT.

The count of this clone is one. V is TRBV7-9 and J is TRBJ1-3; no reliable D call. This CDR3 has 17 amino acids. CDR1 and CDR2 from the germline V gene are SEHNR and FQNEAQ (reference sequence). With 1 base removed from V and 0 bases from J, the gap between germline ends came to 13 bases. In DNA, the CDR3 is TGTGCCAGCAGCTTAGGGCGGGAGTCTGACTCTGGAAACACCATATATTTT. It translates to CASSLGRESDSGNTIYF.

This clone was seen only once. This chain connects TRBV20-1 to TRBJ1-2; no clear D gene. This CDR3 region has 11 residues. Trimming stripped 5 bases from V and 7 bases from J, with 11 bases between. From germline, CDR1 is DFQATT and CDR2 SNEGSKA (reference sequence). DNA for the CDR3: TGCAGTGCTCGGGTCCTCAGTGGCTACACCTTC. This gives the protein CSARVLSGYTF.

The chain employs TRBV27 and TRBJ2-7; a weak D match, TRBD1 (6 bases). CDR3 size: 15 residues. V was clipped by 5 bases and J by 2 bases, with 16 bases between them. In germline, CDR1 is MNHEY, CDR2 SMNVEV (reference sequence). The CDR3 is CASSKSWTATYEQYF. Written as DNA, the CDR3 is TGTGCCAGCAGTAAATCCTGGACAGCAACCTACGAGCAGTACTTC.

In this sample, this clone turned up a few times. This chain links TRBV6-5 with TRBJ1-2; D is possibly TRBD1 (6 bases). Germline CDR1 reads MNHEY; CDR2 reads SVGAGI. V was clipped by 0 bases and J by 6 bases, with 14 bases between them. The CDR3 contains 15 residues. Here the CDR3 DNA reads TGTGCCAGCAGTTACTCGGGGGGCCCAGGGCATGGCTACACCTTC. Translated: CASSYSGGPGHGYTF.

V gene TRBV6-2 or TRBV6-3 combines with J gene TRBJ2-7; perhaps TRBD1 as D (6 bases). Per the germline V gene, CDR1 is MNHEY and CDR2 is SVGEGT. The length of the CDR3 is 13 residues. V gave up 5 bases and J gave up 9 bases, with 17 bases separating them. CDR3 nucleotides: TGTGCCAGCAGTGCAGGGGCGCCCAAGAGGCAGTACTTC. Its protein is CASSAGAPKRQYF.

The CDR3 is CASSPTPGLAGGYNEQFF. The CDR3 nucleotides are TGTGCCAGCAGCCCCACCCCGGGACTAGCGGGGGGTTACAATGAGCAGTTCTTC. The chain employs TRBV7-9 and TRBJ2-1; 15 bases agree with TRBD2. There are 18 residues in the CDR3. Unmatched junction bases numbered 9, after V lost 5 bases and J lost 4 bases. From germline, CDR1 is SEHNR and CDR2 FQNEAQ (reference sequence).

The rearrangement uses TRBV27 and TRBJ1-1; tentative D call: TRBD1 (5 bases). Germline values: CDR1 MNHEY, CDR2 SMNVEV (reference sequence). CDR3 length: 15 residues. V was trimmed by 3 bases and J by 1 base, leaving 12 bases between them. For the CDR3, the DNA is TGTGCCAGCAGTTTGTCCGGGACCGCGAACACTGAAGCTTTCTTT. This gives the protein CASSLSGTANTEAFF.